This TCR beta chain was retrieved from a study of T cell repertoires in cytomegalovirus infection. At the level of the study: Public TCR beta signatures were indicative of both CMV infection and a matching HLA type. Points from the study as a whole: There were HLA-C-restricted CMV-specific TCR beta clonotypes dominating the ex vivo response. Totalled public TCR beta family frequency picked out people who carried CMV plus the relevant HLA.

This clonotype was recorded many times. Antigen specificity is unknown. TCRdb reprocessed the reads with MiXCR, giving one entry per CDR3 protein. Among hundreds of thousands of distinct CDR3 sequences listed, around a sixth were seen once. The CDR3 contains 17 residues. With 3 bases removed from V and 1 base from J, the gap between germline ends came to 17 bases. CDR1 is SGHTA and CDR2 is FQGNSA in the germline V gene. Sequencing was carried out using PBMCs. The receptor was isolated from a human donor in good health (CMV status not recorded). Some clones in this sample may be carry-over from other donors' samples. This rearrangement joins TRBV7-2 to TRBJ2-3; either TRBD1 or TRBD2 may fit D (5 bases each). This chain's CDR3 is CASSLDGPGRGTDTQYF. As DNA, the CDR3 is TGTGCCAGCAGCTTGGACGGACCGGGGCGAGGCACAGATACGCAGTATTTT. The full variable domain, completed using reference TRBV7-2 and TRBJ2-3, is GAGVSQSPSNKVTEKGKDVELRCDPISGHTALYWYRQSLGQGLEFLIYFQGNSAPDKSGLPSDRFSAERTGGSVSTLTIQRTQQEDSAVYLCASSLDGPGRGTDTQYFGPGTRLTVL.